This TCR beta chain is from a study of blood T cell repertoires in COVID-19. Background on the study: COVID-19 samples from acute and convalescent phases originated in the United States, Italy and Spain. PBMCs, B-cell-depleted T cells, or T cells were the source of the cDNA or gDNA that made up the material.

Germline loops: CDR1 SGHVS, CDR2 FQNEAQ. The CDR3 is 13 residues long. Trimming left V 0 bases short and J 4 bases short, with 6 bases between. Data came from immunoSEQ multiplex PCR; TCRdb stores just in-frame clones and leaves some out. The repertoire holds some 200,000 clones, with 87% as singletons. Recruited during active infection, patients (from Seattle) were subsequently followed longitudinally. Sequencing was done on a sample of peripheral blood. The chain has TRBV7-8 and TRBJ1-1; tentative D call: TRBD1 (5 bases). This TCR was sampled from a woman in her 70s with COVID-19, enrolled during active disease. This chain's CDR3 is CASSLAGVTEAFF. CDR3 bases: TGTGCCAGCAGCTTAGCAGGGGTCACTGAAGCTTTCTTT.